The 28 T cell receptor beta chains listed next were all sequenced from one sample in a study of cytomegalovirus exposure and HLA in healthy donors. PCR was performed using 60 Vbeta and 13 Jbeta primers. The data were produced by immunoSEQ multiplex PCR, yet TCRdb's version contains in-frame clones alone and is incomplete. The sample holds 120,000 to 150,000 clones, around 90% seen once. The material sequenced was PBMCs. All receptors come from a woman between 40 and 55 years old in good health and CMV-seronegative.

V is TRBV7-6 and J is TRBJ2-1, with D perhaps TRBD2 (5 bases). The germline V and J ends were trimmed by 5 bases and 9 bases, with 17 bases remaining between them. CDR1 SGHVS and CDR2 FNYEAQ come from the germline V gene. CDR3 size: 14 residues. CDR3 bases: TGTGCCAGCAGCCGCGGGCAGAATTGGGGTGAGCAGTTCTTC. It codes for CASSRGQNWGEQFF.

The rearrangement joins TRBV21-1 to TRBJ2-7; the DNA was not used to check the table's D call, TRBD1. TRBV21-1 is labeled a pseudogene. CDR3 length: 14 amino acids. The CDR3 region has the DNA TGTGCCAGCACCCTCTTTGACAGGACCTACGAGCAGTACTTC. Protein: CASTLFDRTYEQYF.

The genes are TRBV29-1 and TRBJ2-5, with D possibly being TRBD2 (6 bases). The ends were cut back, 7 bases at V and 4 bases at J, with 19 bases in the middle. This CDR3 spans 14 amino acids. The V gene's germline CDR1 is SQVTM and CDR2 ANQGSEA. CDR3 nucleotide sequence: TGCAGCGCCGGCCCCGGCGGGGATACAGAGACCCAGTACTTC. Translating gives CSAGPGGDTETQYF.

The gene calls are TRBV6-5 and TRBJ1-5, with D perhaps matching TRBD1 (6 bases). The V and J ends lost 3 bases and 0 bases respectively, with 12 bases between them. Germline lookup yields CDR1 MNHEY and CDR2 SVGAGI. This CDR3 comprises 16 residues. The CDR3 coding sequence is TGTGCCAGCAGTTATAAGGACAGCTATAGCAATCAGCCCCAGCATTTT. Translating it yields CASSYKDSYSNQPQHF.

This chain links TRBV10-3 with TRBJ2-3, with 7 nucleotides matching TRBD1. From germline, CDR1 is ENHRY and CDR2 SYGVKD. The CDR3 contains 16 residues. V lost 5 bases, J lost 1 base, and 9 bases stayed unmatched. CDR3 sequence reads: CAISYLDRKGTDTQYF. For the CDR3, the DNA is TGTGCCATCAGTTACCTGGACAGGAAGGGCACAGATACGCAGTATTTT.

This clone has only one observation. This rearrangement joins TRBV2 to TRBJ1-4; D uncertain. The CDR3 sequence is 13 residues long. V was clipped by 7 bases and J by 4 bases, with 10 bases between them. Germline assignment: CDR1 SNHLY and CDR2 FYNNEI. In DNA, the CDR3 is TGTGCCAGCACCCGCGGTTATAATGAAAAACTGTTTTTT. Its protein product is CASTRGYNEKLFF.

Concerning this clone: One end of the junction is discordant with germline, which a read error may explain. In the same sample, other DNA sequences code for this CDR3. J is TRBJ2-7 and V is TRBV5-1; 7 bases align to TRBD2. The CDR3 extends over 14 amino acids. The germline gives CDR1 SGHRS, CDR2 YFSETQ. This chain's CDR3 is CASMAGEQTYEQYF. DNA of the CDR3: TGCGCCAGCATGGCGGGAGAACAAACCTACGAGCAGTACTTT.

The J gene is TRBJ2-1, the V gene TRBV11-3, with 10 bases fitting TRBD2. The CDR3 consists of 17 residues. Germline-derived CDR1 and CDR2 are SGHNT and YENEEA. V lost 1 base to trimming and J lost 3 bases; unmatched junction nucleotides: 6. CDR3 sequence: CASSLGSSGSHYNEQFF. As DNA, the CDR3 is TGTGCCAGCAGCTTAGGGTCTAGCGGGAGCCACTACAATGAGCAGTTCTTC.

This chain uses TRBV5-1 with TRBJ2-5, with TRBD1 matching over 8 bases. This CDR3 region has 15 residues. CDR1 SGHRS and CDR2 YFSETQ come from the germline V gene. V gave up 0 bases and J gave up 4 bases; unmatched junction bases: 5. The CDR3: CASSLADRVGETQYF. The CDR3 DNA sequence: TGCGCCAGCAGCTTGGCGGACAGGGTGGGAGAGACCCAGTACTTC.

The CDR3 nucleotides read TGTGCCAGCAGCCAGACGACAGGGTGGAAATTTGCTGGCGAGCAGTACTTC. Amino acid sequence: CASSQTTGWKFAGEQYF. The V gene is TRBV7-9, the J gene TRBJ2-7; 7 positions match TRBD1. V shed 5 bases and J 6 bases; nucleotides not matched to a gene: 19. The CDR3 has 17 residues. The germline CDR1 and CDR2 sequences are SEHNR and FQNEAQ (reference sequence).

The DNA of the CDR3 is TGTGCCAGCAGTTACTCGACAGGGGCGGGGGAAAAACTGTTTTTT. Its protein product is CASSYSTGAGEKLFF. The genes are TRBV6-5 and TRBJ1-4, with TRBD1 matching over 8 bases. The CDR3 has 15 amino acids. Germline V lookup: CDR1 MNHEY, CDR2 SVGAGI. V shed 0 bases and J 8 bases; nucleotides not matched to a gene: 5.

The genes are TRBV5-1 and TRBJ2-1; D gene uncertain. Germline lookup yields CDR1 SGHRS and CDR2 YFSETQ. Trimming left V 4 bases short and J 1 base short, with 12 bases between. The CDR3 is 15 amino acids. Here the CDR3 DNA reads TGCGCCAGCAGCCGTGGTTCCGAGTCCTACAATGAGCAGTTCTTC. Amino acids: CASSRGSESYNEQFF.

The chain is built from TRBV11-3 and TRBJ1-3, with D maybe TRBD1 (6 bases). Per the germline V gene, CDR1 is SGHNT and CDR2 is YENEEA. V gave up 2 bases and J gave up 3 bases, with 8 bases separating them. CDR3 size: 14 residues. This CDR3 reads CASSLIRGGNTIYF. The CDR3 DNA is TGTGCCAGCAGCTTAATCAGGGGTGGAAACACCATATATTTT.

The chain combines TRBV21-1 with TRBJ2-1; the table's D call TRBD2 went unverified against the DNA. TRBV21-1 is a pseudogene segment. CDR3 length: 13 amino acids. The DNA for the CDR3 is TGTGCCAGCAGAATGGGTAGCGTCAATGAGCAGTTCTTC. It translates to CASRMGSVNEQFF.

CDR3 nucleotides: TGTGCCAGCAGCAAGCAGGTGGAAGTAAACGGCTACACCTTC. The encoded protein is CASSKQVEVNGYTF. This chain connects TRBV6-5 to TRBJ1-2; the D is unclear. Trimming removed 6 bases from V and 8 bases from J, with 19 bases in between. In germline, CDR1 is MNHEY, CDR2 SVGAGI. The CDR3 sequence is 14 residues long.

V usage is TRBV5-1 and J usage is TRBJ2-6; 8 positions agree with TRBD1. Germline CDR1 SGHRS, CDR2 YFSETQ. The CDR3 covers 18 residues. Unmatched junction bases numbered 9, after V lost 0 bases and J lost 4 bases. The CDR3 protein is CASSLVVQGARGANVLTF. In DNA form, the CDR3 reads TGCGCCAGCAGCTTGGTCGTCCAGGGGGCAAGAGGGGCCAACGTCCTGACTTTC.

This chain uses TRBV10-3 with TRBJ1-4, with D perhaps matching TRBD1 (5 bases). The CDR3 covers 13 residues. Germline CDR1 and CDR2: ENHRY and SYGVKD. Deletions cut 10 bases from V and 8 bases from J, with 17 bases between. The CDR3 sequence is CATGGGQKEKLFF. CDR3 nucleotides: TGTGCCACCGGGGGAGGGCAGAAAGAAAAACTGTTTTTT.

The chain uses TRBV19 and TRBJ1-5; a weak D match, TRBD1 (6 bases). V gave up 5 bases and J gave up 7 bases, with 12 bases separating them. Germline values: CDR1 LNHDA, CDR2 SQIVND (reference sequence). The CDR3 sequence is 13 residues long. DNA of the CDR3: TGTGCCAGTAGTTTTACAGGGTTACAGCCCCAGCATTTT. Amino acids: CASSFTGLQPQHF.

The V gene is TRBV7-9, the J gene TRBJ1-1, with TRBD1 identical over 8 bases. The CDR3 is 14 residues long. V shed 5 bases and J 1 base; nucleotides not matched to a gene: 3. Germline V gene data show CDR1 as SEHNR and CDR2 as FQNEAQ (reference sequence). The CDR3: CASSPGQGNTEAFF. The CDR3 DNA reads TGTGCCAGCAGCCCCGGACAGGGGAACACTGAAGCTTTCTTT.

The chain recombines TRBV4-1 with TRBJ1-6; TRBD1 is a possible D gene (5 bases). The CDR3 spans 15 residues. Germline V gene lookup returns CDR1 MGHRA and CDR2 YSYEKL. Trimming pared 3 bases from V and 7 bases from J, leaving 13 bases between. Here the CDR3 reads CASSHPRQPNSPLHF. The CDR3 DNA follows: TGCGCCAGCAGCCACCCTCGACAGCCGAATTCACCCCTCCACTTT.

The rearrangement uses TRBV6-5 and TRBJ2-5; TRBD2 matches 7 bases. This CDR3 spans 16 amino acids. Germline V gene data show CDR1 as MNHEY and CDR2 as SVGAGI. The trim removed 0 bases at V and 4 bases at J, leaving 8 bases unmatched. The DNA of the CDR3 is TGTGCCAGCAGTTACTCTACTAGCGTCCTCCTAGAGACCCAGTACTTC. Translated: CASSYSTSVLLETQYF.

The rearrangement uses TRBV5-4 and TRBJ1-4; no clear D. The CDR3 extends over 12 amino acids. V lost 0 bases and J 8 bases, leaving 5 bases between the germline ends. The germline V gene encodes CDR1 SGHNT and CDR2 YYREEE (reference sequence). CDR3 sequence (DNA): TGTGCCAGCAGCTTGGCCGGGGAAAAACTGTTTTTT. Its protein product is CASSLAGEKLFF.

The V call is TRBV5-6, the J call TRBJ2-6, with 7 bases identical to TRBD1. This CDR3 region has 18 residues. Germline CDR1 is SGHDT and CDR2 is YYEEEE. Trimming at V came to 4 bases and at J to 4 bases, leaving 14 bases not matched to a gene. The CDR3 DNA reads TGTGCCAGCAGCATGAAATGGACAGGAACTACAGGGGCCAACGTCCTGACTTTC. This sequence encodes CASSMKWTGTTGANVLTF.

The V gene is TRBV11-2, the J gene TRBJ2-2, with TRBD1 matching 7 bases. There are 14 residues in the CDR3. Germline-derived CDR1 and CDR2 are SGHAT and FQNNGV. The trim removed 5 bases at V and 7 bases at J, leaving 7 bases unmatched. CDR3 region: CASSPDRVIGELFF. DNA for the CDR3: TGTGCCAGCAGCCCTGACAGGGTTATCGGGGAGCTGTTTTTT. Supplemented by reference TRBV11-2 and TRBJ2-2, the full variable domain reads EAGVAQSPRYKIIEKRQSVAFWCNPISGHATLYWYQQILGQGPKLLIQFQNNGVVDDSQLPKDRFSAERLKGVDSTLKIQPAKLEDSAVYLCASSPDRVIGELFFGEGSRLTVL.

V is TRBV28 and J is TRBJ2-2, with a tentative D call TRBD2 (5 bases). The V end was cut by 5 bases, the J end by 5 bases, with 12 bases between. The germline V gene has CDR1 MDHEN and CDR2 SYDVKM. This CDR3 spans 14 amino acids. The CDR3 protein is CASSPPRGTGELFF. The CDR3 bases are TGTGCCAGCAGTCCCCCCCGGGGAACCGGGGAGCTGTTTTTT.

This clone was counted a few times. The V gene is TRBV10-1, the J gene TRBJ2-1; no clear D. The germline V gene encodes CDR1 WNHNN and CDR2 SYGVQD (reference sequence). This CDR3 spans 13 amino acids. V was pared by 0 bases and J by 6 bases, with 6 bases between. CDR3 protein: CASSESTSNEQFF. As DNA, the CDR3 is TGCGCCAGCAGTGAGTCTACATCCAATGAGCAGTTCTTC.

The sample holds one count of this clone. V is TRBV5-4 and J is TRBJ2-3, with TRBD2 matching 10 bases. The CDR3 is 17 residues long. After removal of 2 bases from V and 2 bases from J, the junction contained 8 bases not matched to a gene. Germline-derived CDR1 and CDR2 are SGHNT and YYREEE (reference sequence). For the CDR3, the DNA is TGTGCCAGCAGCTTCAAATCCGGGACTAGCGTCACAGATACGCAGTATTTT. This gives the protein CASSFKSGTSVTDTQYF. The variable domain in full, with the rest retrieved from reference TRBV5-4 and TRBJ2-3, is ETGVTQSPTHLIKTRGQQVTLRCSSQSGHNTVSWYQQALGQGPQFIFQYYREEENGRGNFPPRFSGLQFPNYSSELNVNALELDDSALYLCASSFKSGTSVTDTQYFGPGTRLTVL.

This chain uses TRBV29-1 with TRBJ2-6; D gene unclear. The CDR3 contains 13 residues. The germline V gene encodes CDR1 SQVTM and CDR2 ANQGSEA. The germline V and J ends were trimmed by 4 bases and 0 bases, with 4 bases remaining between them. The CDR3 protein is CSVGASGANVLTF. The CDR3 coding sequence is TGCAGCGTTGGGGCCTCTGGGGCCAACGTCCTGACTTTC.